This section outlines one TCR beta chain sequence together with its context. No antigen is known for it. Pooling was applied to second doses at about 4 or about 12 weeks. This record belongs to a study of T cell responses to AZD1222 COVID-19 vaccine. Study-wide findings and caveats: Targeting of unmutated variant regions was reportedly seen in nearly half of spike-specific TCRs. Seropositive at baseline were only 5 or 6 AZD1222 recipients.

Method: immunoSEQ multiplex PCR; TCRdb's copy keeps in-frame clones and lacks some. The data show under 120,000 clones, roughly 85% seen once. The CDR3 has 12 amino acids. Between the trimmed V and J ends, which lost 2 bases and 3 bases, there was a span of 4 bases. In germline, CDR1 is MDHEN, CDR2 SYDVKM. This chain uses TRBV28 with TRBJ1-1; D unclear. The sequencing used peripheral blood, collected 28 days after the second AZD1222 dose. This clonotype was sampled from an adult who received the AZD1222 COVID-19 vaccine. CDR3 sequence: CASSLTHTEAFF. The DNA of the CDR3 is TGTGCCAGCAGTTTAACCCACACTGAAGCTTTCTTT.